This TCR beta chain was recovered during a study of cytomegalovirus exposure and HLA in healthy donors. Turning to the study itself: Out of approximately 170 million T cells, an earlier analysis found more than 95 million unique TCR beta sequences in total.

60 Vbeta and 13 Jbeta primers were used in PCR. The protocol was immunoSEQ multiplex PCR, while the TCRdb copy is restricted to in-frame clones and leaves out a portion. Seen here are about 160,000 clones, 79% observed once, and the top ten hold 5% to 6.5%. This CDR3 comprises 13 residues. Germline-derived CDR1 and CDR2 are ENHRY and SYGVKD. V was clipped by 10 bases and J by 2 bases, with 14 bases between them. Nominal health characterized the donors when sampled, though unrecorded immune exposures were likely. Notes on the study in general: Analyses of presence/absence relied on an assumption of roughly uniform sequencing depth across donors.

Concerning this clone itself: Its matching antigen is unknown.

Sequences were obtained from PBMCs. The sequence derives from a man aged 50 or older in good health and CMV-seropositive. The chain recombines TRBV10-3 with TRBJ2-5; TRBD1 is a possible D gene (6 bases). The DNA of the CDR3 is TGTGCCACAAGACAGGTGACACAAGAGACCCAGTACTTC. It is translated as CATRQVTQETQYF.